This TCR beta chain was captured by sequencing in a study of PD-1 blockade in classical Hodgkin lymphoma. On this clone: Its antigen is unknown.

General study results and limits: The authors have not defined what causes the repertoire differences, possibly disease activity or prior therapy. By C4D1, CD4+ diversity increased significantly, especially in complete responders.

The table came from immunoSEQ multiplex PCR; TCRdb's copy has only in-frame clones and leaves some out. The sample consists of tens of thousands of clones, 80% of them appearing once. Described time point: cycle 4 day 1 (C4D1), after 6 weeks of nivolumab. Brentuximab vedotin exposure varied among the patients, all of whom had relapsed after autologous stem cell transplantation. This receptor was identified in a human donor with classical Hodgkin lymphoma. The starting material was peripheral blood mononuclear cells (PBMCs), obtained before the fourth cycle of nivolumab.

The CDR3 DNA reads as TGTGCCAGCAGTGACCTAGCGGGGGCCCAGGCGGCAGGTGGCCAAGAGACCCAGTACTTC. Protein sequence: CASSDLAGAQAAGGQETQYF. V usage is TRBV2 and J usage is TRBJ2-5, with TRBD2 identical over 10 bases. The germline gives CDR1 SNHLY, CDR2 FYNNEI. The CDR3 runs 20 residues. Germline trimming cut 3 bases from V and 1 base from J; bases unmatched to any gene: 17.